One and the same sample provided the 25 T cell receptor beta chains below, sequenced in a study of identical twins. TCRdb re-derived calls from the 5' RACE reads in MiXCR, one entry per CDR3 protein. The sample includes around 680,000 distinct CDR3 sequences, 8.5% to 9% of them seen just once. The same data also contributed to another study, on yellow fever vaccine responses in identical twins.

Sequenced: PBMCs. The receptor set was obtained from a woman between 18 and 29 years old in good health.

This chain uses TRBV10-3 with TRBJ2-3; D perhaps matches TRBD1 (6 bases). The CDR3 spans 13 residues. From germline, CDR1 is ENHRY and CDR2 SYGVKD. V lost 6 bases and J lost 2, with 9 bases in between. The CDR3 coding sequence is TGTGCCATCAGCCGGGACACCACAGATACGCAGTATTTT. Translated, it gives CAISRDTTDTQYF.

This clonotype turned up a few times. This sequence joins TRBV6-1 and TRBJ1-5; D is ambiguous. Trimming cost V 5 bases and J 0 bases, with 14 bases left between them. This CDR3 region has 16 residues. The germline CDR1 and CDR2 sequences are MNHNS and SASEGT. CDR3 sequence (DNA): TGTGCCAGCAGTCCGTCCAAGTACTTTAGCAATCAGCCCCAGCATTTT. This codes for CASSPSKYFSNQPQHF.

This clonotype has at least ten counts. The chain combines TRBV28 with TRBJ2-4, with TRBD1 identical over 9 bases. Trimming at V came to 5 bases and at J to 11 bases, leaving 13 bases not matched to a gene. From germline, CDR1 is MDHEN and CDR2 SYDVKM. This CDR3 region has 15 residues. DNA for the CDR3: TGTGCCAGCAGTCGGCCTTGGACAGGGGATCGGGTTCAGTACTTC. As protein: CASSRPWTGDRVQYF. The whole variable domain, filled in from reference TRBV28 and TRBJ2-4, reads DVKVTQSSRYLVKRTGEKVFLECVQDMDHENMFWYRQDPGLGLRLIYFSYDVKMKEKGDIPEGYSVSREKKERFSLILESASTNQTSMYLCASSRPWTGDRVQYFGAGTRLSVL.

A few counts support this clonotype. The V call is TRBV28, the J call TRBJ2-3; 8 positions agree with TRBD1. CDR1 MDHEN and CDR2 SYDVKM come from the germline V gene. This CDR3 has 15 residues. The J segment lost 2 bases and the V segment lost 3 bases, leaving 4 bases of the junction unmatched. The CDR3 protein is CASSLADRVTDTQYF. In nucleotides, the CDR3 is TGTGCCAGCAGTTTGGCGGACAGGGTCACAGATACGCAGTATTTT.

The chain carries TRBV24-1 and TRBJ2-7; D is uncertain. Germline CDR1 is KGHDR and CDR2 is SFDVKD. CDR3 length: 15 residues. The ends were cut back, 4 bases at V and 5 bases at J, with 17 bases in the middle. The DNA for the CDR3 is TGTGCCACCAGTGAGGTGGCAGGAACTGTCCACGAGCAGTACTTC. Translated, it gives CATSEVAGTVHEQYF.

CDR3 sequence: CASSEWAGATDTF. The DNA of the CDR3 is TGTGCCAGCAGTGAATGGGCGGGGGCGACAGACACCTTC. The chain has TRBV6-1 and TRBJ1-2; D is perhaps TRBD1 (6 bases). Germline V gene data show CDR1 as MNHNS and CDR2 as SASEGT. Trimming stripped 2 bases from V and 12 bases from J, with 16 bases between. The CDR3 length is 13 residues.

A few counts support this clonotype. The gene calls are TRBV29-1 and TRBJ2-2; D call uncertain. The V gene lost 4 bases and the J gene lost 0 bases, with 9 bases spanning the gap. Germline loops: CDR1 SQVTM, CDR2 ANQGSEA. CDR3 size: 14 residues. CDR3 region: CSVAGDANTGELFF. CDR3 sequence (DNA): TGCAGCGTTGCAGGCGATGCGAACACCGGGGAGCTGTTTTTT.

This clonotype was seen a handful of times. V is TRBV7-8 and J is TRBJ2-7, with 11 bases identical to TRBD2. V shed 5 bases and J 0 bases; nucleotides not matched to a gene: 6. The CDR3 is made up of 16 amino acids. Germline V gene data show CDR1 as SGHVS and CDR2 as FQNEAQ. This chain's CDR3 is CASSRSLAGGSYEQYF. As DNA, the CDR3 is TGTGCCAGCAGCCGGTCCCTAGCGGGGGGCTCCTACGAGCAGTACTTC.

The rearrangement joins TRBV10-3 to TRBJ1-3; a possible D gene is TRBD1 (5 bases). Trimming took off 6 bases at V and 2 bases at J, with 11 bases between the two ends. Germline V gene lookup returns CDR1 ENHRY and CDR2 SYGVKD. CDR3 size: 14 residues. In nucleotides, the CDR3 is TGTGCCATCAGGGACACCTGGACTGGAAACACCATATATTTT. Its protein product is CAIRDTWTGNTIYF.

This clonotype was found many times. This sequence joins TRBV12-3 or TRBV12-4 and TRBJ1-1; 9 bases are shared with TRBD1. The CDR3 has 17 amino acids. V dropped 8 bases and J dropped 2; count of bases not matched to a gene: 15. The CDR3 is CASETGQGRSPNTEAFF. The CDR3 DNA follows: TGTGCCAGCGAAACGGGACAGGGAAGGTCCCCTAACACTGAAGCTTTCTTT.

This clonotype turned up a few times. V usage is TRBV7-6 and J usage is TRBJ2-2; D unresolved. The CDR3 has 12 residues. Trimming took off 5 bases at V and 7 bases at J, with 8 bases between the two ends. Germline V gene lookup returns CDR1 SGHVS and CDR2 FNYEAQ. The CDR3 DNA is TGTGCCAGCAGCCTCATGAACGGGGAGCTGTTTTTT. Protein product: CASSLMNGELFF.

This clonotype came up a few times. Here the CDR3 DNA reads TGCAGTGCTAGAGATCCGGGGGGGGGTATTGATGAGCAGTTCTTC. This sequence encodes CSARDPGGGIDEQFF. The chain has TRBV20-1 and TRBJ2-1, with TRBD2 matching 8 bases. There are 15 residues in the CDR3. In germline, CDR1 is DFQATT, CDR2 SNEGSKA (reference sequence). V lost 0 bases to trimming and J lost 8 bases; unmatched junction nucleotides: 9.

This sequence joins TRBV10-3 and TRBJ2-3; D uncertain. The CDR3 has 15 amino acids. V shed 0 bases and J shed 2 bases, with 9 bases lying between them. Per germline, CDR1 ENHRY and CDR2 SYGVKD. DNA for the CDR3: TGTGCCATCAGTGAGTCGGGTGACCCCACAGATACGCAGTATTTT. Translated, it gives CAISESGDPTDTQYF.

This clonotype was recorded at least ten times. The V call is TRBV12-3 or TRBV12-4, the J call TRBJ2-2; possibly TRBD1 for D (5 bases). Deletions cut 3 bases from V and 5 bases from J, with 10 bases between. The CDR3 runs to 14 residues. In DNA form, the CDR3 reads TGTGCCAGCAGTTTCGCTAGGGGAACCGGGGAGCTGTTTTTT. It yields the protein CASSFARGTGELFF.

In its sample, this clonotype was seen many times. The chain has TRBV14 and TRBJ2-6; 7 bases fit TRBD1. In germline, CDR1 is SGHDN, CDR2 FVKESK. J gave up 0 bases and V 3 bases, and 11 bases lay outside the gene matches. This CDR3 contains 19 residues. The CDR3: CASSHRGQAQLSGANVLTF. The CDR3 nucleotides read TGTGCCAGCAGCCATCGCGGACAGGCCCAACTCTCTGGGGCCAACGTCCTGACTTTC.

J is TRBJ1-5 and V is TRBV12-3 or TRBV12-4; unclear D gene. V was cut by 4 bases and J by 6 bases, with 10 bases left in between. The CDR3 has 13 amino acids. Written as DNA, the CDR3 is TGTGCCAGCAGTTCTGGAGGGCCTCAGCCCCAGCATTTT. Amino acid sequence: CASSSGGPQPQHF.

This clonotype was seen more than once but under ten times. The J gene is TRBJ2-1, the V gene TRBV15, with a tentative D call TRBD1 (7 bases). The CDR3 totals 16 residues. Trimming stripped 3 bases from V and 8 bases from J, with 20 bases between. CDR1 and CDR2 (germline): LNHNV, YYDKDF (reference sequence). The CDR3 DNA follows: TGTGCCACCAGCAGCAGGGACTCGACAGGGAGACATGAGCAGTTCTTC. Translating it yields CATSSRDSTGRHEQFF.

This chain joins TRBV20-1 and TRBJ2-1; 7 nucleotides match TRBD2. The V and J ends lost 5 bases and 10 bases, in that order; junction bases with no gene match: 8. Germline V CDR1 and CDR2: DFQATT, SNEGSKA (reference sequence). The CDR3 is made up of 12 amino acids. DNA of the CDR3: TGCAGTGCTGCGATCCTGGGACTAGAGCAGTTCTTC. Translated: CSAAILGLEQFF.

In its sample, this clonotype was seen a few times. The chain joins TRBV12-3 or TRBV12-4 to TRBJ2-4, with 13 bases lining up with TRBD2. The V and J ends lost 3 bases and 0 bases, in that order; junction bases with no gene match: 5. The CDR3 is made up of 18 amino acids. The CDR3 spells CASSFGGLAGKAKNIQYF. DNA for the CDR3: TGTGCCAGCAGTTTCGGGGGACTAGCGGGGAAAGCCAAAAACATTCAGTACTTC.

This clonotype was seen many times. The chain couples TRBV5-6 to TRBJ2-5; TRBD2 agrees at 13 bases. Germline CDR1 and CDR2: SGHDT and YYEEEE. J lost 4 bases, V lost 4 bases, and 13 bases had no gene match. This CDR3 comprises 18 residues. CDR3 amino acids: CASSPRTSGRARGETQYF. The CDR3 DNA sequence: TGTGCCAGCAGCCCGCGGACTAGCGGGAGAGCGCGAGGAGAGACCCAGTACTTC.

This chain joins TRBV7-2 and TRBJ2-7; D is perhaps TRBD1 or TRBD2 (6 bases each). Germline V lookup: CDR1 SGHTA, CDR2 FQGNSA. CDR3 size: 16 residues. Between the trimmed V and J ends, which lost 3 bases and 1 base, there was a span of 16 bases. The CDR3 loop is CASSLNRAGHSYEQYF. The CDR3 DNA sequence: TGTGCCAGCAGCTTGAATCGGGCGGGACATTCCTACGAGCAGTACTTC.

This clonotype was seen at least ten times. The V call is TRBV12-3 or TRBV12-4, the J call TRBJ2-7; D not resolved. V lost 3 bases and J 5 bases, leaving 8 bases between the germline ends. The CDR3 is 12 amino acids. As DNA, the CDR3 is TGTGCCAGCAGTTTTGAGCGTCACGAGCAGTACTTC. Translated, it gives CASSFERHEQYF.

This clonotype was observed a few times. This chain uses TRBV6-1 with TRBJ1-2; TRBD1 matches 7 bases. The V gene end was trimmed by 6 bases and the J gene end by 4 bases; junction bases not matched to a gene: 5. This CDR3 is 13 amino acids long. Germline CDR1 and CDR2: MNHNS and SASEGT. This CDR3 is CASRSGQPYGYTF. CDR3 nucleotides: TGTGCCAGCAGATCGGGACAGCCCTATGGCTACACCTTC.

This clonotype was recorded a few times. This chain links TRBV3-1 with TRBJ2-1; D unclear. The CDR3 contains 14 residues. Germline V gene sequence: CDR1 LGHDT, CDR2 YNNKEL (reference sequence). Trimming pared 2 bases from V and 2 bases from J, leaving 7 bases between. The CDR3 coding sequence is TGTGCCAGCAGCCAACAGGACCCCTACAATGAGCAGTTCTTC. It codes for CASSQQDPYNEQFF.

This clonotype was counted a few times. This chain connects TRBV30 to TRBJ2-1; 7 positions match TRBD1. The V and J ends lost 8 bases and 9 bases, in that order; junction bases with no gene match: 16. Germline V gene lookup returns CDR1 GTSNPN and CDR2 SVGIG (reference sequence). The CDR3 is 14 amino acids. CDR3 in DNA: TGTGCCCACCAGGCCGAGGGGGCGCTTTTTGAGCAGTTCTTC. Amino acid sequence: CAHQAEGALFEQFF.